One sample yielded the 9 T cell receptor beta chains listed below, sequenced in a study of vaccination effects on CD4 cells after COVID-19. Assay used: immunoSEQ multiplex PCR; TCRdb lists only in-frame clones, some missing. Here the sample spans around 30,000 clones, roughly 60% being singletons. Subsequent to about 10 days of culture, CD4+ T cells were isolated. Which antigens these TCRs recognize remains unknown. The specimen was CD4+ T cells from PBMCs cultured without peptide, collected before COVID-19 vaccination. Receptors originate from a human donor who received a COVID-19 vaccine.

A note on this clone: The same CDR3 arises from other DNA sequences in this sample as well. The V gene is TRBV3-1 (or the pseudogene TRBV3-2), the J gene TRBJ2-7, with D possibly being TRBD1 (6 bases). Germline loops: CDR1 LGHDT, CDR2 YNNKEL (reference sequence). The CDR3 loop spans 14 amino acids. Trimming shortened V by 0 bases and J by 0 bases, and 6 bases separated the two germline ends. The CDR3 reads CASSQEGGSYEQYF. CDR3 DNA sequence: TGTGCCAGCAGCCAAGAAGGGGGCTCCTACGAGCAGTACTTC.

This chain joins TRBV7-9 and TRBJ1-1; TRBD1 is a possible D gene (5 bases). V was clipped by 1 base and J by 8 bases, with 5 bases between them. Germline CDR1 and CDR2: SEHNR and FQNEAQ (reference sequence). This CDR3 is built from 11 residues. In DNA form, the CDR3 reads TGTGCCAGCAGCTTAGGGGGGGAAGCTTTCTTT. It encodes CASSLGGEAFF.

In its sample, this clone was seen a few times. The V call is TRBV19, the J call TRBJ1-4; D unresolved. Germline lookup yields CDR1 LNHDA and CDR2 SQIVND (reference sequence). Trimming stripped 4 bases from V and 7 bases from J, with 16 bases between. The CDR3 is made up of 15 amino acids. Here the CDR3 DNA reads TGTGCCAGTAGTACACCCAGGAGAATAGGTGAAAAACTGTTTTTT. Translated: CASSTPRRIGEKLFF.

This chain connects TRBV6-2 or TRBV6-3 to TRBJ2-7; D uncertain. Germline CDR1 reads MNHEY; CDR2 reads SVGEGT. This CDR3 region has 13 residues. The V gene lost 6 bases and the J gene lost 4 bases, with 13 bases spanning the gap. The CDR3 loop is CASRYPVSYEQYF. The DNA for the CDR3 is TGTGCCAGCAGGTACCCAGTTTCTTACGAGCAGTACTTC.

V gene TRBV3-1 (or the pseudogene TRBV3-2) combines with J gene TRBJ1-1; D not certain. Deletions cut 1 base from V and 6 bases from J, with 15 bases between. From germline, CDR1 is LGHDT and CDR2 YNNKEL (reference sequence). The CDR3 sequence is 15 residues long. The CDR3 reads CASSQGYRAVSEAFF. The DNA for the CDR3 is TGTGCCAGCAGCCAAGGGTACCGGGCGGTATCTGAAGCTTTCTTT.

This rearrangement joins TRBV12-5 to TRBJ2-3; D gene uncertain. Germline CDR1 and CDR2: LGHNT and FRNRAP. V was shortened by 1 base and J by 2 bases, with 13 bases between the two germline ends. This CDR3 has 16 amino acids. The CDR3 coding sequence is TGTGCTAGTGGTTTGGGACGTAGGGTACCCACAGATACGCAGTATTTT. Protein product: CASGLGRRVPTDTQYF.

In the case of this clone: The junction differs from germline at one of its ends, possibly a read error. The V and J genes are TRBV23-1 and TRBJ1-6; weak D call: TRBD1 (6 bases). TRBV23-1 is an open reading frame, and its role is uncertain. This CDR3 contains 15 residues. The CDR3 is CASSRQACYYSPLHF. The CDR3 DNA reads TGCGCCAGCAGTCGACAGGCCTGCTATTATTCACCCCTCCACTTT.

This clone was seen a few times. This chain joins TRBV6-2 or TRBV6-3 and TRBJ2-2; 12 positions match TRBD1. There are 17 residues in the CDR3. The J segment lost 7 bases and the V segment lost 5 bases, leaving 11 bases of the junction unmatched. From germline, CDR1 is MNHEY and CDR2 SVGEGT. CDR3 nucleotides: TGTGCCAGCAGTCCGACCGGGACAGGGGGCAAGGGCGGGGAGCTGTTTTTT. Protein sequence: CASSPTGTGGKGGELFF.

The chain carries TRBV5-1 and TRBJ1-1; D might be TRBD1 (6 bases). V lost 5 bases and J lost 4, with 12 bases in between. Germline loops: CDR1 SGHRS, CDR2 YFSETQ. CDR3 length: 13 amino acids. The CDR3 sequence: CASRVGAGTEAFF. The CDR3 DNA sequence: TGCGCCAGCAGGGTGGGGGCAGGCACTGAAGCTTTCTTT.